A selection of T cell receptor beta chains follows, all from one sample in a study of blood T cell repertoires in COVID-19. Assay used: immunoSEQ multiplex PCR; TCRdb lists only in-frame clones, some missing. The sample comprises 250,000 to 350,000 clones, about nine tenths of which are singletons, and about 8.9% rests with the top ten. Sequencing input: PBMCs or T cells enriched from blood (not recorded which). The origin of the receptors is a woman aged 18-30 years who had recovered from COVID-19. Both conserved end residues are part of each CDR3. A D gene is named only where the DNA matches it firmly. A clone size is listed for some rows: how often the clone was seen (once, few, many), or a class if it is expanded.

>TRBJ1-2|NA|NA|13|TRBV2
CASSVSMSYGYTF
TGTGCCAGCAGTGTTAGTATGTCCTATGGCTACACCTTC
>TRBJ1-2|NA|NA|15|TRBV7-2
CASSLGDTRSRGYTF
TGTGCCAGCAGCTTAGGAGACACGCGTTCTCGAGGCTACACCTTC
>TRBJ2-7|TRBD1|NA|15|TRBV27
CASSPYSGQGNEQYF
TGTGCCAGCAGTCCATACTCGGGACAGGGTAACGAGCAGTACTTC
>TRBJ2-1|TRBD1|NA|17|TRBV7-3
CASSATGGEGSYNEQFF
TGTGCCAGCAGCGCAACAGGGGGCGAAGGCTCCTACAATGAGCAGTTCTTC
>TRBJ1-2|NA|NA|14|TRBV19
CASSARGAPDGYTF
TGTGCCAGTAGTGCCAGAGGAGCCCCCGATGGCTACACCTTC
>TRBJ1-1|NA|NA|15|TRBV19
CASSIGVGADSRAFF
TGTGCCAGTAGTATCGGAGTGGGGGCTGACTCGAGAGCTTTCTTT
>TRBJ2-1|TRBD1|once|15|TRBV3-1/TRBV3-2
CASSQDRGLMDEQFF
TGTGCCAGCAGCCAAGACAGGGGGCTTATGGATGAGCAGTTCTTC
>TRBJ2-1|TRBD1|NA|18|TRBV5-1
CASSLFLGTGRFYNEQFF
TGCGCCAGCAGCTTGTTTCTAGGGACAGGGAGGTTTTACAATGAGCAGTTCTTC
>TRBJ2-1|NA|NA|12|TRBV29-1
CSVVALANEQFF
TGCAGCGTGGTCGCCCTAGCTAATGAGCAGTTCTTC
>TRBJ2-3|NA|NA|17|TRBV5-1
CASSKVLDYPFTDTQYF
TGCGCCAGCAGCAAGGTACTGGACTATCCTTTCACAGATACGCAGTATTTT
>TRBJ1-1|NA|NA|13|TRBV12-3/TRBV12-4
CASSFLAGAEAFF
NA
>TRBJ2-7|TRBD1|NA|15|TRBV4-1
CASSQPTGFPYEQYF
TGCGCCAGCAGCCAGCCGACAGGGTTCCCCTACGAGCAGTACTTC
>TRBJ2-7|TRBD2|NA|15|TRBV5-5
CASSLDLGLVYEQYF
TGTGCCAGCAGCTTGGATTTGGGACTAGTCTACGAGCAGTACTTC
>TRBJ1-5|TRBD1|NA|16|TRBV2
CASRVGQGLGNQPQHF
TGTGCCAGCAGGGTAGGACAGGGCCTCGGGAATCAGCCCCAGCATTTT
>TRBJ1-2|TRBD1|few|12|TRBV28
CASSADRVGYTF
TGTGCCAGCAGCGCAGACAGGGTTGGCTACACCTTC
>TRBJ2-7|TRBD2|many|18|TRBV7-8
CASSLVVGREGSWYEQYF
TGTGCCAGCAGCTTAGTTGTTGGGCGGGAGGGTTCATGGTACGAGCAGTACTTC
>TRBJ2-5|TRBD2|NA|15|TRBV5-6
CASSFGLAGQETQYF
TGTGCCAGCAGCTTTGGACTAGCGGGGCAAGAGACCCAGTACTTC
>TRBJ1-1|NA|once|12|TRBV7-9
CASSPLAGEAFF
TGTGCCAGCAGCCCCCTCGCGGGGGAAGCTTTCTTT
>TRBJ1-5|TRBD1|NA|14|TRBV28
CASTPGDRDQPQHF
TGTGCCAGCACCCCCGGGGACAGGGACCAGCCCCAGCATTTT
>TRBJ1-1|NA|once|14|TRBV5-1
CASSPGSVNTEAFF
TGCGCCAGCAGCCCCGGGTCGGTAAACACTGAAGCTTTCTTT
>TRBJ1-5|NA|NA|20|TRBV2
CASSQRHPGQRLRINQPQHF
TGTGCCAGCAGTCAGAGACACCCGGGACAACGCCTTCGAATCAATCAGCCCCAGCATTTT
>TRBJ1-5|NA|NA|15|TRBV30
CAWSGGQISNQPQHF
TGTGCCTGGAGTGGCGGACAGATTAGCAATCAGCCCCAGCATTTT
>TRBJ2-7|TRBD2|NA|16|TRBV11-1
CASSYGTSGSRYEQYF
TGTGCCAGCAGCTACGGGACTAGCGGGAGTAGGTACGAGCAGTACTTC